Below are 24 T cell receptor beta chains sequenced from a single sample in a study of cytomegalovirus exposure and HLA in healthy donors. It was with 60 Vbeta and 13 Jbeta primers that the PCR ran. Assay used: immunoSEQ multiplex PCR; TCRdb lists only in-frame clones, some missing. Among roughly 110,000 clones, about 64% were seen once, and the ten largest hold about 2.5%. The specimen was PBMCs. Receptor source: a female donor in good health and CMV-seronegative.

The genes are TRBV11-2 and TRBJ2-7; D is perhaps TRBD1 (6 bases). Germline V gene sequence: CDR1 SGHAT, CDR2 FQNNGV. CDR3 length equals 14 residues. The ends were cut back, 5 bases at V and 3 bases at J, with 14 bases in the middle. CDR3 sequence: CASSANRVGYEQYF. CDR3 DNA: TGTGCCAGCAGCGCAAACAGGGTCGGCTACGAGCAGTACTTC.

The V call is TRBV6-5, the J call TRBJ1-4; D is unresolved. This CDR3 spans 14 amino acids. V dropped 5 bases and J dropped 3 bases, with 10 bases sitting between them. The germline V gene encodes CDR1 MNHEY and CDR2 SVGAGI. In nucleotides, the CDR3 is TGTGCCAGCAGTGTACAGTCCTCTAATGAAAAACTGTTTTTT. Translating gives CASSVQSSNEKLFF.

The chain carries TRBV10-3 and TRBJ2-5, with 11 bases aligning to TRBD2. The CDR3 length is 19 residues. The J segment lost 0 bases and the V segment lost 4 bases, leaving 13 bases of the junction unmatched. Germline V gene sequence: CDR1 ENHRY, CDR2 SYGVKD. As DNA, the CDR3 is TGTGCCATCAGTGGAGGGACAACTAGCGGGAGAGGGTACCAAGAGACCCAGTACTTC. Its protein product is CAISGGTTSGRGYQETQYF.

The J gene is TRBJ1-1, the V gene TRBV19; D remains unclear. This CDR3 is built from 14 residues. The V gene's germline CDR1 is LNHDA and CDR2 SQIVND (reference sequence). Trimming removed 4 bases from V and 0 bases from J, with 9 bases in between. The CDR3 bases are TGTGCCAGTAGTACCGGGATTATGAACACTGAAGCTTTCTTT. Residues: CASSTGIMNTEAFF.

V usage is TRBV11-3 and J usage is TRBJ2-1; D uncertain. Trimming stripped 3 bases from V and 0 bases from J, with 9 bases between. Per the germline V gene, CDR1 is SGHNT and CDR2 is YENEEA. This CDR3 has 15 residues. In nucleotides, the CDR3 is TGTGCCAGCAGCTTCAGCCGGAGCTCCTACAATGAGCAGTTCTTC. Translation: CASSFSRSSYNEQFF.

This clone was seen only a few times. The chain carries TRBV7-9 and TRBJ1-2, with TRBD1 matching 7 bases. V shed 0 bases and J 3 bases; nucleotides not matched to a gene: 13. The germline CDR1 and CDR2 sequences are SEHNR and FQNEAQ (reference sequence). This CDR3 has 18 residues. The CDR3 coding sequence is TGTGCCAGCAGCTTAGCGCCGGTAGGGGGCGCGGTAGACTATGGCTACACCTTC. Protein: CASSLAPVGGAVDYGYTF.

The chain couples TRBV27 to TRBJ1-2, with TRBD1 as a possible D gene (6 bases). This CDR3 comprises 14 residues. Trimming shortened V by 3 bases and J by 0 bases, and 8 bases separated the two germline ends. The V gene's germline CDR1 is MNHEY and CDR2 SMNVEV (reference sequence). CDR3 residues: CASSFQGTNYGYTF. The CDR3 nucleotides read TGTGCCAGCAGTTTTCAGGGGACTAACTATGGCTACACCTTC.

Here the CDR3 DNA reads TGTGCCAGCAGTTCCTTCAGGGGAAAATGGACTGAAGCTTTCTTT. This gives the protein CASSSFRGKWTEAFF. V and J are TRBV27 and TRBJ1-1; weak D call: TRBD1 (6 bases). CDR1 is MNHEY, CDR2 SMNVEV, per germline (reference sequence). The V end was cut by 4 bases, the J end by 5 bases, with 17 bases between. This CDR3 is built from 15 residues.

The CDR3 nucleotides read TGCAGCGTTGACAGTAGCGGGACGATTGGGGATGAGCAGTTCTTC. Its translation is CSVDSSGTIGDEQFF. The chain combines TRBV29-1 with TRBJ2-1; 8 bases are shared with TRBD2. V shed 3 bases and J 8 bases; nucleotides not matched to a gene: 12. This CDR3 is 15 amino acids long. Per germline, CDR1 SQVTM and CDR2 ANQGSEA.

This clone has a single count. This chain's CDR3 is CASSTAQGRGQPQHF. In DNA form, the CDR3 reads TGTGCCAGCAGTACTGCACAGGGCCGGGGTCAGCCCCAGCATTTT. The chain uses TRBV27 and TRBJ1-5; D is perhaps TRBD1 (6 bases). This CDR3 spans 15 amino acids. Germline loops: CDR1 MNHEY, CDR2 SMNVEV (reference sequence). V was shortened by 5 bases and J by 6 bases, with 17 bases between the two germline ends.

This chain's CDR3 is CASSHRGKDEQFF. The CDR3 nucleotides read TGTGCCAGCAGTCACCGGGGGAAGGATGAGCAGTTCTTC. The rearrangement joins TRBV6-1 to TRBJ2-1; a weak D match, TRBD2 (6 bases). V lost 5 bases and J lost 8, with 13 bases in between. The CDR3 covers 13 residues. From germline, CDR1 is MNHNS and CDR2 SASEGT.

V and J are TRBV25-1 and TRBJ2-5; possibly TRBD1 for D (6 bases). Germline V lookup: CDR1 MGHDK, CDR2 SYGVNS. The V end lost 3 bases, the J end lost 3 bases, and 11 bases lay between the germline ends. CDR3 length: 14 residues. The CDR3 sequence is CASSDIGDKETQYF. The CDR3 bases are TGTGCCAGCAGTGACATAGGGGACAAAGAGACCCAGTACTTC.

CDR3 residues: CASSLSGGGYGYTF. CDR3 nucleotides: TGTGCCAGCAGTTTATCTGGGGGCGGCTATGGCTACACCTTC. The V gene is TRBV27, the J gene TRBJ1-2; the D gene is possibly TRBD1 (6 bases). Trimming pared 0 bases from V and 4 bases from J, leaving 9 bases between. Germline CDR1 and CDR2: MNHEY and SMNVEV (reference sequence). This CDR3 is built from 14 residues.

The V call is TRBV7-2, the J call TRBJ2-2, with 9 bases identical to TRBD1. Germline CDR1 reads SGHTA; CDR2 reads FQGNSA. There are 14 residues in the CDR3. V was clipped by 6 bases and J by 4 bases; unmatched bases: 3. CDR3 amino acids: CASRRTGVTGELFF. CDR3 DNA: TGTGCCAGCAGGAGGACAGGGGTCACCGGGGAGCTGTTTTTT.

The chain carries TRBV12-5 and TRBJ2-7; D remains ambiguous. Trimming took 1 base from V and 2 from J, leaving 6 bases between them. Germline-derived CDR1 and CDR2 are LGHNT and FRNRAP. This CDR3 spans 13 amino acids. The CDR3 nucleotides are TGTGCTAGTGGTTTGGAGCCTACCTACGAGCAGTACTTC. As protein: CASGLEPTYEQYF.

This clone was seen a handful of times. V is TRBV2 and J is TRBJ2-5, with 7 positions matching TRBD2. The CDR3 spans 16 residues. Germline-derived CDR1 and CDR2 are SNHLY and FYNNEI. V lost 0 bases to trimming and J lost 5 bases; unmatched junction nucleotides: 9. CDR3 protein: CASSEALRGRAETQYF. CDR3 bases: TGTGCCAGCAGTGAAGCCCTCAGAGGGAGGGCTGAGACCCAGTACTTC.

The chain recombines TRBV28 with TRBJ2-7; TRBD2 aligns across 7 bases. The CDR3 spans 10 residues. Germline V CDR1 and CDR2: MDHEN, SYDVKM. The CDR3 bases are TGTTCGGCGGGAGACTACGAGCAGTACTTC. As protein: CSAGDYEQYF.

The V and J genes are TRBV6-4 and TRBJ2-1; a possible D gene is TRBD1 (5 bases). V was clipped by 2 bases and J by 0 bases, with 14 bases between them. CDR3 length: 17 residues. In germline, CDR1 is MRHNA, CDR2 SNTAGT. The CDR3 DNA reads TGTGCCAGCAGTGACCCACGCAGGGAATCCTCCTACAATGAGCAGTTCTTC. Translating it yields CASSDPRRESSYNEQFF.

The CDR3 protein is CASSPRDTLDTQYF. The CDR3 nucleotides read TGTGCCAGCAGCCCCCGGGACACCCTCGATACGCAGTATTTT. V is TRBV11-3 and J is TRBJ2-3, with a possible D match to TRBD1 (6 bases). CDR1 and CDR2 (germline): SGHNT, YENEEA. This CDR3 is built from 14 residues. Trimming removed 5 bases at V and 6 bases at J, with 15 bases between.

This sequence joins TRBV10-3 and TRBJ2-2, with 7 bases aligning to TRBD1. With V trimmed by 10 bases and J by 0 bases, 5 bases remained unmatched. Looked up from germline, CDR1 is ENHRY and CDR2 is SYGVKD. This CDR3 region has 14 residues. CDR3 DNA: TGTGCCACAACTACAGGGGCGAACACCGGGGAGCTGTTTTTT. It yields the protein CATTTGANTGELFF.

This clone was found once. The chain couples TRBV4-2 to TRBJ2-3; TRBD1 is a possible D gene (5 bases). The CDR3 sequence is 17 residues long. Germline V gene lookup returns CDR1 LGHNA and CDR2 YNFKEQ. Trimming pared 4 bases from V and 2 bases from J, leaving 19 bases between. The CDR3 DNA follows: TGTGCCAGCAGCCCCTTTCCCCTTGGACAAAACACAGATACGCAGTATTTT. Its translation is CASSPFPLGQNTDTQYF.

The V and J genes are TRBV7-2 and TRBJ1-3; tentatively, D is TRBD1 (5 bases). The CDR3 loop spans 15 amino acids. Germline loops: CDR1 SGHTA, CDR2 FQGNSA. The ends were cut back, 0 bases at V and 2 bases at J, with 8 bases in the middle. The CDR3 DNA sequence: TGTGCCAGCAGCTTAGCTGGCAGGGCTGGAAACACCATATATTTT. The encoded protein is CASSLAGRAGNTIYF.

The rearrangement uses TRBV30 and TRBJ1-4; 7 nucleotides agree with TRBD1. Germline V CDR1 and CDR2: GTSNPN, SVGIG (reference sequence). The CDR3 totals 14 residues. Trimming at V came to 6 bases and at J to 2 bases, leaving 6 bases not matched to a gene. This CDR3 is CACRRQGTNEKLFF. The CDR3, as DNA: TGTGCCTGCAGACGACAGGGTACTAATGAAAAACTGTTTTTT.

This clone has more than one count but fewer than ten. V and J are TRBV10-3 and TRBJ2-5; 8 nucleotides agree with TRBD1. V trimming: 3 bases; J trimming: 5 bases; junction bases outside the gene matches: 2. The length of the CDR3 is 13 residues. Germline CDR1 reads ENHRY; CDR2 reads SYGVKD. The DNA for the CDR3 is TGTGCCATCAGTGACGGACAGGGTGAGACCCAGTACTTC. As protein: CAISDGQGETQYF.